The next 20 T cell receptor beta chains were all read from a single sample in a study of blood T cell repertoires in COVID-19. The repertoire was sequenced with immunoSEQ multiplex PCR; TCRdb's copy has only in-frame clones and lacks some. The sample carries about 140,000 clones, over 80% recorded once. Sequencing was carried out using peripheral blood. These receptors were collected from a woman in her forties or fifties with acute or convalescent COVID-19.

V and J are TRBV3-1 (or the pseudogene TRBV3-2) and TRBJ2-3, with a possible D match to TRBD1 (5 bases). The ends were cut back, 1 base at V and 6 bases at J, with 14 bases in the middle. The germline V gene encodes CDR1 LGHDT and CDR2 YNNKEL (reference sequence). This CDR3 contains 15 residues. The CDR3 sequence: CASSQGQGGGDTQYF. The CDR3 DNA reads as TGTGCCAGCAGCCAAGGCCAGGGTGGTGGGGATACGCAGTATTTT.

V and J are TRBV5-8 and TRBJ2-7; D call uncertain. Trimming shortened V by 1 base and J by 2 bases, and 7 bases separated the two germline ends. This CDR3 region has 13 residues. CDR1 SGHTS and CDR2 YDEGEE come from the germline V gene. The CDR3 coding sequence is TGTGCCAGCAGCTTGTCTTATCCCTACGAGCAGTACTTC. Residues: CASSLSYPYEQYF.

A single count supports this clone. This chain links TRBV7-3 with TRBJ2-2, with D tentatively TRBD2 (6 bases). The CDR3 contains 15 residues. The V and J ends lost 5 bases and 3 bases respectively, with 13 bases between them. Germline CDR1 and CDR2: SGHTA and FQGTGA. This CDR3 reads CASSPRRVDTGELFF. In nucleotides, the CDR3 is TGTGCCAGCAGCCCCCGGAGGGTCGACACCGGGGAGCTGTTTTTT.

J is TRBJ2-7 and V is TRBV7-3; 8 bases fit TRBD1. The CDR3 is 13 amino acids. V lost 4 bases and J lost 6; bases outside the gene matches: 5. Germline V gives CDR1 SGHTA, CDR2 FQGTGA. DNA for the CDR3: TGTGCCAGCAGCTCGACAGGGGAGGCCGAGCAGTACTTC. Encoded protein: CASSSTGEAEQYF.

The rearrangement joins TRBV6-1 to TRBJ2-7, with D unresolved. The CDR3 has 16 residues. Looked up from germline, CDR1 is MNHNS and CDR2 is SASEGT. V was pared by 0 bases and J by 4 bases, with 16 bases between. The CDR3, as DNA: TGTGCCAGCAGTGAAGCGTCTACTGTGACTTCTTACGAGCAGTACTTC. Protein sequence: CASSEASTVTSYEQYF.

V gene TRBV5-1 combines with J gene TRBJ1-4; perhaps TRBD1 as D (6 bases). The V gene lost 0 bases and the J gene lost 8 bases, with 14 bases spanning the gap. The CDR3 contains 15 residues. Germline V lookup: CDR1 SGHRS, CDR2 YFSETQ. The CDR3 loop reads CASSLGAGVSEKLFF. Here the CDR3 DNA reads TGCGCCAGCAGCTTGGGGGCAGGGGTTTCAGAAAAACTGTTTTTT.

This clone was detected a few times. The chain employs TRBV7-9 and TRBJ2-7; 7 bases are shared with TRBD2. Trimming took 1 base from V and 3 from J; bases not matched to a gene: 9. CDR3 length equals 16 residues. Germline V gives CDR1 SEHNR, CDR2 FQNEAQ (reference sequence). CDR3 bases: TGTGCCAGCAGCTTAGGTCGGGGGGAAAAGGGCTACGAGCAGTACTTC. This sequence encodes CASSLGRGEKGYEQYF.

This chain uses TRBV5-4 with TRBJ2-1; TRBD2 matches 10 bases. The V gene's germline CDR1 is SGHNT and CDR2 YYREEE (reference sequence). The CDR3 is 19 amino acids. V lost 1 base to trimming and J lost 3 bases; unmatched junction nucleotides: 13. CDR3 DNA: TGTGCCAGCAGCTTGTCAACTAGCGGGATTTTCTCTGGCTACAATGAGCAGTTCTTC. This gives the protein CASSLSTSGIFSGYNEQFF.

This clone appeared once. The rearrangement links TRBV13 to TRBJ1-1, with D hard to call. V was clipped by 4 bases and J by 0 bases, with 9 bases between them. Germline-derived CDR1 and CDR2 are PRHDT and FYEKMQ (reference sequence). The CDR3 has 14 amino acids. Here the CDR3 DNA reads TGTGCCAGCAGCTCCCCCAGGCTGAACACTGAAGCTTTCTTT. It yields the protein CASSSPRLNTEAFF.

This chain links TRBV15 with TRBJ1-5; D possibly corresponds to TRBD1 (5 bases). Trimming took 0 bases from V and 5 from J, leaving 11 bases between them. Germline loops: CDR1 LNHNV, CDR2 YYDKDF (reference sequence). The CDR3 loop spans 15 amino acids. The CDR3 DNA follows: TGTGCCACCAGCAGAGAGGGGCGCACAGATCAGCCCCAGCATTTT. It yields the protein CATSREGRTDQPQHF.

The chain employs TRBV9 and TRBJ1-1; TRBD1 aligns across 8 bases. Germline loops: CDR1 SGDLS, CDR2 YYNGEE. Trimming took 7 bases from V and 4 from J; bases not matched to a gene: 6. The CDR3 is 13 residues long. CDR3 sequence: CASSTGGFTEAFF. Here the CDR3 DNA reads TGTGCCAGCTCCACAGGGGGGTTCACTGAAGCTTTCTTT. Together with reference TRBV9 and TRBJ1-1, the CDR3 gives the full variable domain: DSGVTQTPKHLITATGQRVTLRCSPRSGDLSVYWYQQSLDQGLQFLIQYYNGEERAKGNILERFSAQQFPDLHSELNLSSLELGDSALYFCASSTGGFTEAFFGQGTRLTVV.

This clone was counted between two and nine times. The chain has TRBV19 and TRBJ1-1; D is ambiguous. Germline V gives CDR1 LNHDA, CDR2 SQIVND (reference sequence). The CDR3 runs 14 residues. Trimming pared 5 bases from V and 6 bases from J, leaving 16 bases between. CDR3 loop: CASSPQLRFAEAFF. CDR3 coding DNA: TGTGCCAGTAGTCCACAGTTAAGATTCGCTGAAGCTTTCTTT.

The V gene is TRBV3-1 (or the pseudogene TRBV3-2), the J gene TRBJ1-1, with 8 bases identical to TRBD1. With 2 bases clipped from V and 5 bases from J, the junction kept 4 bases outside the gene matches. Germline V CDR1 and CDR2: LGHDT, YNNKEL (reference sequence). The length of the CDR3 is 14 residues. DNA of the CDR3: TGTGCCAGCAGCCAACCGGGACAGGCGACTGAAGCTTTCTTT. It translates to CASSQPGQATEAFF.

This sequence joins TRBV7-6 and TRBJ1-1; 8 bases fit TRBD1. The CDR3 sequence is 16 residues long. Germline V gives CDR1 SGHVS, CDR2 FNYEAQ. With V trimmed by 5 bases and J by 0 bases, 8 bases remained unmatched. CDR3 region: CASSHPGTGMNTEAFF. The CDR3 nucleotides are TGTGCCAGCAGCCACCCCGGGACAGGAATGAACACTGAAGCTTTCTTT.

CDR3 coding DNA: TGTGCCAGCAGCTTCTTACAGGGAGATCAGCCCCAGCATTTT. This codes for CASSFLQGDQPQHF. The V call is TRBV5-6, the J call TRBJ1-5; TRBD1 might be the D (6 bases). The CDR3 is 14 amino acids. Trimming stripped 2 bases from V and 5 bases from J, with 11 bases between. Germline values: CDR1 SGHDT, CDR2 YYEEEE.

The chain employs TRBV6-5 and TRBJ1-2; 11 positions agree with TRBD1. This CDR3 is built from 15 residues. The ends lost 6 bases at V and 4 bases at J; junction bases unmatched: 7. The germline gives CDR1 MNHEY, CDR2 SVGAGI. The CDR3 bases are TGTGCCAGCAGGCGAGGGACAGGGGGTCTCTATGGCTACACCTTC. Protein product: CASRRGTGGLYGYTF.

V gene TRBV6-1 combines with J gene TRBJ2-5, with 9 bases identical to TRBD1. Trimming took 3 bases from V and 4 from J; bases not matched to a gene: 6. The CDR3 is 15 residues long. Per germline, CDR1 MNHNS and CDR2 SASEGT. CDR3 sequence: CASSEGDRDLETQYF. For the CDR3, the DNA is TGTGCCAGCAGTGAGGGGGACAGGGACTTAGAGACCCAGTACTTC.

The CDR3 sequence is CAIMDAGDEAFF. DNA for the CDR3: TGTGCCATCATGGACGCGGGGGATGAAGCTTTCTTT. The chain uses TRBV2 and TRBJ1-1; D possibly corresponds to TRBD1 (5 bases). Germline loops: CDR1 SNHLY, CDR2 FYNNEI. This CDR3 has 12 amino acids. V shed 10 bases and J shed 7 bases, with 16 bases lying between them.

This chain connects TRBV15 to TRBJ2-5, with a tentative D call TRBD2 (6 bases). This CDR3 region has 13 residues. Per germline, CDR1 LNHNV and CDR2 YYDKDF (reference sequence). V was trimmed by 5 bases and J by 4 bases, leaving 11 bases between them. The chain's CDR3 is CATSFSGGETQYF. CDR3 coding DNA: TGTGCCACCAGCTTTAGCGGTGGAGAGACCCAGTACTTC.

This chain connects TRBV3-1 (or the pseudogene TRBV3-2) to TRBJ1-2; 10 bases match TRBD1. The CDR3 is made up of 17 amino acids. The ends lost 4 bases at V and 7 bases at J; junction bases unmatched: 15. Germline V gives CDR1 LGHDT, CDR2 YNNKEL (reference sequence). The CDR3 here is CASSRPGQGLIASGYTF. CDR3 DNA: TGTGCCAGCAGCCGTCCGGGACAGGGGTTGATAGCGTCTGGCTACACCTTC.